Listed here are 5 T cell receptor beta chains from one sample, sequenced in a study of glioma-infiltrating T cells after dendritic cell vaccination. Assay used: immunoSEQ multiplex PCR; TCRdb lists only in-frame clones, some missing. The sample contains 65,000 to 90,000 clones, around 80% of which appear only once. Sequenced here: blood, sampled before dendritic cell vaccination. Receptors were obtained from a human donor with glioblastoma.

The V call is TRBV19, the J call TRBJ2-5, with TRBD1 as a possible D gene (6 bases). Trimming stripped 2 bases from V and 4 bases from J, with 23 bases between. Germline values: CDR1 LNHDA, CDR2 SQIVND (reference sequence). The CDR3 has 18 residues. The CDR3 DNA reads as TGTGCCAGTAGTATACGGGTTCGTACAGGGAGCTCCTCAGAGACCCAGTACTTC. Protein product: CASSIRVRTGSSSETQYF.

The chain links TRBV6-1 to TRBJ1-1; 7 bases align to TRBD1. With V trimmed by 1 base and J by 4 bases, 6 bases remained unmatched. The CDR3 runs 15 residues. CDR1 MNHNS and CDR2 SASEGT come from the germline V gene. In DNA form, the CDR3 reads TGTGCCAGCAGTGAAGGTTCGACAGGGTCCACTGAAGCTTTCTTT. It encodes CASSEGSTGSTEAFF.

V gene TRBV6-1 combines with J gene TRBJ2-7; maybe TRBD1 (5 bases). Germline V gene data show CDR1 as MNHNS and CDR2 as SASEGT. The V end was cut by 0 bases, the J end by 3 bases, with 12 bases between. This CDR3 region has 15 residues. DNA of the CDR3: TGTGCCAGCAGTGAAGCCCGGCAGGGTGGCTACGAGCAGTACGTC. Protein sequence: CASSEARQGGYEQYV.

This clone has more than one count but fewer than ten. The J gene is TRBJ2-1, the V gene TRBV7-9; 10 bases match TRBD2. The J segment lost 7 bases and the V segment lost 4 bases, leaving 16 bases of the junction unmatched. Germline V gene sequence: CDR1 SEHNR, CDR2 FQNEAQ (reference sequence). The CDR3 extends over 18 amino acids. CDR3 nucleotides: TGTGCCAGCAGCTCCCCTCACCGACTAGCGGGTACACTAAATGAGCAGTTCTTC. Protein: CASSSPHRLAGTLNEQFF.

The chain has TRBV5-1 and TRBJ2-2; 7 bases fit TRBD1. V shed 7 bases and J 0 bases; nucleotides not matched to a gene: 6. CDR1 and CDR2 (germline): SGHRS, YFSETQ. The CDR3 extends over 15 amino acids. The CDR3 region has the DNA TGCGCCAGCTTGCAGGGGGTTACGAACACCGGGGAGCTGTTTTTT. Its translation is CASLQGVTNTGELFF.